The rows below give T cell receptor beta chains drawn from one sample of a study of T-cell reconstitution after alpha-beta-depleted transplantation in children. TCRdb analysed the PCR reads with MiXCR anew, one entry per CDR3 protein. The data hold 500,000 to 750,000 distinct CDR3 sequences, with roughly 13% observed a single time. The sequenced sample was PBMCs, mostly from graft donor cells, obtained 360 days after TCRalphabeta/CD19-depleted stem cell transplant. The receptor source for this set is a male patient younger than 18 who had a stem cell transplant for acute myeloid leukemia, so the T cells may come from the graft donor. Both conserved end residues are part of each CDR3. The D gene is left open where the match is weak. Size tells how often a clone was seen (once, few, many) or the class of an expanded clone, and some rows leave it out.

j_call	clone_size	v_call	d_call	cdr3_aa	cdr3_nt
TRBJ2-3	NA	TRBV20-1	TRBD2	CSATIPAGEVDTQYF	TGCAGTGCTACTATTCCAGCGGGAGAAGTAGATACGCAGTATTTT
TRBJ2-5	many	TRBV12-3/TRBV12-4	NA	CASSGGLVGIETQYF	TGTGCCAGCAGTGGGGGACTTGTAGGGATCGAGACCCAGTACTTC
TRBJ1-5	NA	TRBV28	NA	CASSSTWVGWDQPQHF	TGTGCCAGCAGTTCCACGTGGGTAGGATGGGATCAGCCCCAGCATTTT
TRBJ2-7	many	TRBV20-1	TRBD2	CSAGGEGLATYEQYF	TGCAGTGCTGGGGGGGAGGGACTAGCGACCTACGAGCAGTACTTC
TRBJ2-7	many	TRBV29-1	NA	CSVVGLAYSYEQYF	TGCAGCGTGGTTGGGCTAGCGTACTCCTACGAGCAGTACTTC
TRBJ2-7	many	TRBV5-1	TRBD2	CASSVLAGEGYEQYF	TGCGCCAGCAGTGTCCTAGCGGGAGAGGGGTACGAGCAGTACTTC
TRBJ2-1	NA	TRBV27	NA	CASSRTYYNEQFF	TGTGCCAGCAGCCGTACCTATTACAATGAGCAGTTCTTC
TRBJ2-4	NA	TRBV29-1	TRBD2	CSVGGGGGKNIQYF	TGCAGCGTTGGCGGGGGGGGCGGCAAAAACATTCAGTACTTC
TRBJ2-3	NA	TRBV25-1	NA	CASSRAPIPTDTQYF	TGTGCCAGCAGTAGGGCACCGATCCCCACAGATACGCAGTATTTT
TRBJ1-4	NA	TRBV20-1	NA	CSARDPRGNEKLFF	TGCAGTGCTAGAGACCCCAGGGGTAATGAAAAACTGTTTTTT
TRBJ2-7	many	TRBV9	NA	CASSVGQEMWEQYF	TGTGCCAGCAGCGTAGGACAGGAGATGTGGGAGCAGTACTTC
TRBJ1-2	NA	TRBV29-1	NA	CSAQRGLNYGYTF	TGCAGCGCCCAACGGGGACTTAACTATGGCTACACCTTC
TRBJ2-5	few	TRBV7-3	NA	CASSLTDTQETQYF	TGTGCCAGCAGCTTGACGGACACCCAAGAGACCCAGTACTTC
TRBJ2-1	many	TRBV5-1	NA	CASSLSDYNEQFF	TGCGCCAGCAGCTTAAGCGACTACAATGAGCAGTTCTTC
TRBJ2-7	NA	TRBV6-1	NA	CASTPGLTIYEQYF	TGTGCCAGCACACCGGGACTTACGATCTACGAGCAGTACTTC
TRBJ2-1	few	TRBV18	NA	CASSPLPGDAFYNEQFF	TGTGCCAGCTCACCACTCCCCGGGGATGCGTTCTACAATGAGCAGTTCTTC
TRBJ2-3	few	TRBV7-9	TRBD2	CASSWTSGRALADTQYF	TGTGCCAGCAGCTGGACTAGCGGGAGGGCTTTAGCAGATACGCAGTATTTT
TRBJ2-3	few	TRBV12-3/TRBV12-4	TRBD1	CASSLGQGTSDTQYF	TGTGCCAGCAGTTTGGGACAGGGGACATCAGATACGCAGTATTTT
TRBJ2-3	NA	TRBV20-1	TRBD2	CSASHVGTSVEDTQYF	TGCAGTGCTAGCCACGTCGGGACTAGCGTTGAGGATACGCAGTATTTT
TRBJ2-4	NA	TRBV18	NA	CASSPLGQWNIQYF	TGTGCCAGCTCACCGTTGGGGCAGTGGAACATTCAGTACTTC
TRBJ2-2	many	TRBV20-1	TRBD2	CSARSASGRVTGELFF	TGCAGTGCTAGGTCGGCTAGCGGGAGAGTCACCGGGGAGCTGTTTTTT
TRBJ2-7	NA	TRBV4-3	NA	CASSQDGGGLDYEQYF	TGCGCCAGCAGCCAAGATGGAGGGGGTCTGGACTACGAGCAGTACTTC
TRBJ2-7	few	TRBV7-2	NA	CASSPYPPLYYEQYF	TGTGCCAGCAGCCCTTACCCACCCCTGTACTACGAGCAGTACTTC
TRBJ2-1	few	TRBV4-3	NA	CASSQEEGAGGNEQFF	TGCGCCAGCAGCCAAGAGGAGGGGGCCGGAGGGAATGAGCAGTTCTTC
TRBJ2-5	many	TRBV2	NA	CASRQQQLQETQYF	TGTGCCAGCAGGCAACAACAGTTACAAGAGACCCAGTACTTC
TRBJ1-6	few	TRBV2	TRBD1	CASSLLDRNSPLHF	TGTGCCAGCAGCCTACTGGACAGGAATTCACCCCTCCACTTT
TRBJ2-7	few	TRBV5-5	NA	CASSLLDPSYEQYF	TGTGCCAGCAGCTTGCTGGACCCATCCTACGAGCAGTACTTC
TRBJ1-1	few	TRBV28	TRBD1	CASSRDRGSNTEAFF	TGTGCCAGCAGTAGGGACAGGGGCTCGAACACTGAAGCTTTCTTT
TRBJ1-1	NA	TRBV11-2	NA	CASSLGPLKNTEAFF	TGTGCCAGCAGCTTAGGTCCGCTTAAGAACACTGAAGCTTTCTTT